This T cell receptor (beta chain) appears in the sequencing data of a study of blood T cell repertoires in COVID-19. About the study: COVID-19 samples collected from the United States, Italy and Spain covered acute and convalescent phases. PBMCs, B-cell-depleted T cells, or T cells provided the cDNA or gDNA that made up the material.

The CDR3 is made up of 13 amino acids. V lost 9 bases and J 11 bases, leaving 17 bases between the germline ends. CDR1 and CDR2 from the germline V gene are MDHEN and SYDVKM. Original methodology: The authors estimated nucleated cell counts from reference gene primer amplification. Some clones are missing from TCRdb's copy, which holds only in-frame ones; the method was immunoSEQ multiplex PCR. V and J calls and clone size are those listed in that table; D and trimming were worked out from the DNA. The sample lists some 54,000 clones, just under 90% occurring once. This receptor was obtained from a man aged 80 or over with active or convalescent COVID-19. The chain has TRBV28 and TRBJ1-6; unclear D gene. Sequences were obtained from peripheral blood. CDR3 amino acids: CARRNLSRAPLHF. The CDR3 DNA reads TGTGCCAGGAGAAACCTCTCGCGAGCACCCCTCCACTTT.